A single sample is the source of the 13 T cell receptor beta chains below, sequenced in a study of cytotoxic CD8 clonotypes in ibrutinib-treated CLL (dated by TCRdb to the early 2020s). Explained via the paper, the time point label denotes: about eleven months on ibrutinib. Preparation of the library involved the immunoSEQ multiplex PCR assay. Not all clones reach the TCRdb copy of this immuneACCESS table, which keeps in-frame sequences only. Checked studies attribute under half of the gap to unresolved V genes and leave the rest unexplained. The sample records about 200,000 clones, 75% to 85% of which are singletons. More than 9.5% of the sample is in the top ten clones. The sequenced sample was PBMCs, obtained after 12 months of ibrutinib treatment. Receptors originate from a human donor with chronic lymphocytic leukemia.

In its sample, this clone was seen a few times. In DNA form, the CDR3 reads TGTGCCAGCAGCTTAAAGGGGGCTGAAGCTTTCTTT. It yields the protein CASSLKGAEAFF. The chain is built from TRBV7-8 and TRBJ1-1, with D maybe TRBD1 (6 bases). Per the germline V gene, CDR1 is SGHVS and CDR2 is FQNEAQ. This CDR3 is 12 amino acids long. V shed 2 bases and J shed 6 bases, with 7 bases lying between them. Using reference TRBV7-8 and TRBJ1-1 for the parts outside the CDR3, the full variable domain is GAGVSQSPRYKVAKRGQDVALRCDPISGHVSLFWYQQALGQGPEFLTYFQNEAQLDKSGLPSDRFFAERPEGSVSTLKIQRTQQEDSAVYLCASSLKGAEAFFGQGTRLTVV.

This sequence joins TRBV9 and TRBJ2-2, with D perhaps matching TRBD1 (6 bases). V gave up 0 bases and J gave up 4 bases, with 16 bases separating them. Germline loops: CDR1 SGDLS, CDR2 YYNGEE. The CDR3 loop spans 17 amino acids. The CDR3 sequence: CASSVGEQGQGTGELFF. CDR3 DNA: TGTGCCAGCAGCGTAGGGGAACAGGGCCAGGGCACCGGGGAGCTGTTTTTT.

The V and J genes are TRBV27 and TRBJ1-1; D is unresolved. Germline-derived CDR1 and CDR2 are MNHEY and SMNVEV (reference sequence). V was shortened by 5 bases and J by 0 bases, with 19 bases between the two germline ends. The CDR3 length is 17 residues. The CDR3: CASSNLGLAALNTEAFF. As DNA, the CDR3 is TGTGCCAGCAGTAACCTTGGGTTGGCAGCTTTGAACACTGAAGCTTTCTTT.

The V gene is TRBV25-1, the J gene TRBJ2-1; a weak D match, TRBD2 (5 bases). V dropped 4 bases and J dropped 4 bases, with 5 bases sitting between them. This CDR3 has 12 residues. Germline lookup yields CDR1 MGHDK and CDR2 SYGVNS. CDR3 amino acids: CASSGEYNEQFF. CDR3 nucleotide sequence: TGTGCCAGCAGTGGGGAGTACAATGAGCAGTTCTTC.

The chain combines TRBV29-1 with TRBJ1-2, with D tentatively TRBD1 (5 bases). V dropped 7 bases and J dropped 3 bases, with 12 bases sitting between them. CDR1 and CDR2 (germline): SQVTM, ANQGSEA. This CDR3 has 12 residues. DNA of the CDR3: TGCAGCGCCTCTGGGGGTGACTATGGCTACACCTTC. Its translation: CSASGGDYGYTF.

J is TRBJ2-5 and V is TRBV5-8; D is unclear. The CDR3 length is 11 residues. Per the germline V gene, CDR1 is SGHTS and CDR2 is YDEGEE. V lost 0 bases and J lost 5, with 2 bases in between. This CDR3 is CASSLEETQYF. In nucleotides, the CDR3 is TGTGCCAGCAGCTTGGAGGAGACCCAGTACTTC. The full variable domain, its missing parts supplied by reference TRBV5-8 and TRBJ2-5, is EAGVTQSPTHLIKTRGQQATLRCSPISGHTSVYWYQQALGLGLQFLLWYDEGEERNRGNFPPRFSGRQFPNYSSELNVNALELEDSALYLCASSLEETQYFGPGTRLLVL.

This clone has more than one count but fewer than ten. The CDR3 loop is CASSQEYWVGRGNTEAFF. CDR3 in DNA: TGCGCCAGCAGCCAAGAGTACTGGGTCGGCAGGGGGAACACTGAAGCTTTCTTT. V and J are TRBV4-1 and TRBJ1-1, with D maybe TRBD1 (6 bases). From germline, CDR1 is MGHRA and CDR2 YSYEKL. V was trimmed by 0 bases and J by 1 base, leaving 18 bases between them. This CDR3 has 18 amino acids.

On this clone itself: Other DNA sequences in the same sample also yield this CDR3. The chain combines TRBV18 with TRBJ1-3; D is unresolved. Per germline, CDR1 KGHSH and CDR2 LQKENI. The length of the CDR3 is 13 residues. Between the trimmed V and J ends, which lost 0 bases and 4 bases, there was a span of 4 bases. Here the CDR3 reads CASSPPSGNTIYF. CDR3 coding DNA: TGTGCCAGCTCACCACCCTCCGGAAACACCATATATTTT.

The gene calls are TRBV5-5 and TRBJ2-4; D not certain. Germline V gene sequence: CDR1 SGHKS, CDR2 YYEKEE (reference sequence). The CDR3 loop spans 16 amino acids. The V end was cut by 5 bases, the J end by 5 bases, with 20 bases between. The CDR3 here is CASRGPIGSPENIQYF. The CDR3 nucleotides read TGTGCCAGCAGAGGGCCAATCGGAAGCCCCGAAAACATTCAGTACTTC.

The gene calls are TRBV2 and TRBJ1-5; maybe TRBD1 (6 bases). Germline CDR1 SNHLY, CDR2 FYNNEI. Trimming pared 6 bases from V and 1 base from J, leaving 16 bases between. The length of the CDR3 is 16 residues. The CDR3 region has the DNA TGTGCCAGCAGCGGGGGTAGGGGGTTGAGCAATCAGCCCCAGCATTTT. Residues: CASSGGRGLSNQPQHF.

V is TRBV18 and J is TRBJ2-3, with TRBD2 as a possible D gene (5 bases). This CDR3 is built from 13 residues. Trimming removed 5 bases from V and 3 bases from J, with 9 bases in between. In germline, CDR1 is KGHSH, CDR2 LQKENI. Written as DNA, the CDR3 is TGTGCCAGCTCATTACCGGGGACAGATACGCAGTATTTT. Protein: CASSLPGTDTQYF.

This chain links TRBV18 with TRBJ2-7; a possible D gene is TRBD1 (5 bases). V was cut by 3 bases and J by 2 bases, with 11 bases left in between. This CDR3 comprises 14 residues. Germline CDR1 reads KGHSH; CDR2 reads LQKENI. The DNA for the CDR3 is TGTGCCAGCTCACCGAATCAGGGTGCCTACGAGCAGTACTTC. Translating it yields CASSPNQGAYEQYF.

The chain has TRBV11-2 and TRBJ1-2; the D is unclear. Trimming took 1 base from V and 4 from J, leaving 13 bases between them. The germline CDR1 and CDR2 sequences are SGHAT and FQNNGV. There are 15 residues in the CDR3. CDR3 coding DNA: TGTGCCAGCAGCTTAGTCTCTTCGTGGGGCTATGGCTACACCTTC. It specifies CASSLVSSWGYGYTF.